This TCR beta chain was identified during a study of blood T cell repertoires in COVID-19. Study-level background: Donors in the United States, Italy and Spain gave samples during acute or convalescent COVID-19. PBMCs, B-cell-depleted T cells, or T cells were the source of the cDNA or gDNA that made up the material.

The ends were cut back, 3 bases at V and 2 bases at J, with 17 bases in the middle. In germline, CDR1 is SGDLS, CDR2 YYNGEE. This CDR3 comprises 17 residues. Original data processing: Scientists estimated how many nucleated cells there were by amplifying reference gene primers. Sequencing used immunoSEQ multiplex PCR; TCRdb keeps in-frame clones, though not all of them. V, J and clone size are those of that table, while D and trimming were read from the DNA. The sample lists about 39,000 clones; around 84% were seen once. Material for sequencing was peripheral blood. This chain links TRBV9 with TRBJ2-2; D is perhaps TRBD1 (5 bases). The TCR sequence derives from a man between 65 and 85 years old with acute or convalescent COVID-19. The chain's CDR3 is CASSGPRAQANTGELFF. As DNA, the CDR3 is TGTGCCAGCAGCGGGCCCAGGGCGCAAGCCAACACCGGGGAGCTGTTTTTT.